The source of this T cell receptor beta chain is a study of T cells in Graves' hyperthyroidism and ophthalmopathy. A note on this clonotype: Its antigen remains unidentified.

The study's findings and limits: Blood also contained most expanded thyroid clonotypes above 0.001.

RNA transcripts served as the template for amplifying TCR beta CDR3 regions. A first-round RT-PCR of the TCR CDR3 used the HTBI primer set. One entry per CDR3 protein results from TCRdb running MiXCR on the multiplex PCR reads. The sample has roughly 580,000 distinct CDR3 sequences, about 45% seen once; the top ten hold approximately 8.2%. The CDR3 length is 13 residues. The V segment lost 5 bases and the J segment 7 bases; nucleotides outside the gene matches: 7. The germline V gene has CDR1 LNHNV and CDR2 YYDKDF (reference sequence). Each patient was aged 18 to 65 and had newly diagnosed hyperthyroidism of under 2 months' duration. Any patient presenting with uncontrolled infection, other autoimmune disease, pregnancy or lactation was left out. Every diagnosis used clinical symptoms, serum thyroxine and TRAb, thyroid ultrasound and orbital computed tomography.

The origin of this receptor is a woman younger than 30 with Graves' hyperthyroidism. Sequenced material: peripheral blood or thyroid tissue (not recorded which). J is TRBJ1-1 and V is TRBV15, with 7 bases that match TRBD1. CDR3 DNA: TGTGCCACCAGCGGATACCGGGACAGTGAAGCTTTCTTT. This encodes CATSGYRDSEAFF. The whole variable domain, remainder taken from reference TRBV15 and TRBJ1-1, is DAMVIQNPRYQVTQFGKPVTLSCSQTLNHNVMYWYQQKSSQAPKLLFHYYDKDFNNEADTPDNFQSRRPNTSFCFLDIRSPGLGDTAMYLCATSGYRDSEAFFGQGTRLTVV.